Sequencing of this T cell receptor (beta chain) was carried out in a study of shared clonotypes between healthy human individuals. Study-wide context: Per donor, three plates held CD4 naive cells, three held CD4 memory, two held CD8 naive and one held CD8 memory.

The authors loaded 200 ng DNA, 27,000 or so T cell genomes, into sorted-subset replicate PCRs. Clones were sequenced by immunoSEQ multiplex PCR, and TCRdb holds only the in-frame ones, with some missing. Of roughly 2 million clones listed, about 94% were seen once; the top ten hold around 0.13%. Worth noting for this clone: The antigen is undetermined.

CD45RA-negative memory and CD45RA+ naive subsets were split from the CD4+ cells. Whole-study findings and limits: Non-shared clonotypes had lower generation probabilities than those shared by all four donors.

Looked up from germline, CDR1 is LNHDA and CDR2 is SQIVND (reference sequence). V was clipped by 2 bases and J by 4 bases, with 20 bases between them. The CDR3 has 17 residues. The chain recombines TRBV19 with TRBJ1-2; a possible D gene is TRBD1 (5 bases). The sample taken for sequencing was naive CD4+ T cells sorted from blood. Subset meaning: CD45RA+ positively selected. This clonotype was sampled from a man aged 18 to 30 in good health. CDR3 loop: CASSINYGGAGPYGYTF. In nucleotides, the CDR3 is TGTGCCAGTAGTATAAACTACGGGGGAGCAGGGCCCTATGGCTACACCTTC.